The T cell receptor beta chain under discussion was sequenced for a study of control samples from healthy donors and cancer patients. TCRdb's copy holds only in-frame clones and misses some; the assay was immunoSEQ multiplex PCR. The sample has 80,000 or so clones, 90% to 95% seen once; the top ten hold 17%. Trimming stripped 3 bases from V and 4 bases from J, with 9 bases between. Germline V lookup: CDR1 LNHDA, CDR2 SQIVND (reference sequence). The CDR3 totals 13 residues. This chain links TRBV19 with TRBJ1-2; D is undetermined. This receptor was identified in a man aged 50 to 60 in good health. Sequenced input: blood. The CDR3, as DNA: TGTGCCAGTAGTATGGAGTTAGGCTATGGCTACACCTTC. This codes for CASSMELGYGYTF. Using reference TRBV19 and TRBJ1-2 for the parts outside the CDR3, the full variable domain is DGGITQSPKYLFRKEGQNVTLSCEQNLNHDAMYWYRQDPGQGLRLIYYSQIVNDFQKGDIAEGYSVSREKKESFPLTVTSAQKNPTAFYLCASSMELGYGYTFGSGTRLTVV.